Below, one TCR beta chain is given with its context. Its specificity is not known. The CDR3 has 13 residues. Germline lookup yields CDR1 SGHVS and CDR2 FNYEAQ. Trimming removed 0 bases from V and 8 bases from J, with 11 bases in between. For ophthalmopathy patients, the Clinical Activity Score was at least 3 and the NOSPECS grade at least 4; duration was under 3 months. Fresh 10 ml peripheral blood yielded PBMCs. Amplified TCR beta CDR3 regions derived from RNA transcripts. The primer set for the first-round RT-PCR of the TCR CDR3 was HTBI. MiXCR, applied by TCRdb to the multiplex PCR reads, yields one record per CDR3 protein. In the table there are around 370,000 distinct CDR3 sequences, approximately 18% of which are singletons. The data stem from a study of T cells in Graves' hyperthyroidism and ophthalmopathy. Points from the study as a whole: In the blood, most expanded thyroid clonotypes above 0.001 appeared as well.

The chain recombines TRBV7-6 with TRBJ2-7; tentative D call: TRBD2 (6 bases). Sequenced: blood. This receptor was identified in a man aged 18 to 35 with Graves' ophthalmopathy. The CDR3: CASSLAGGSKQYF. CDR3 nucleotide sequence: TGTGCCAGCAGCTTAGCGGGGGGAAGCAAGCAGTACTTC. Full variable domain (rest looked up from reference TRBV7-6 and TRBJ2-7): GAGVSQSPRYKVTKRGQDVALRCDPISGHVSLYWYRQALGQGPEFLTYFNYEAQQDKSGLPNDRFSAERPEGSISTLTIQRTEQRDSAMYRCASSLAGGSKQYFGPGTRLTVT.